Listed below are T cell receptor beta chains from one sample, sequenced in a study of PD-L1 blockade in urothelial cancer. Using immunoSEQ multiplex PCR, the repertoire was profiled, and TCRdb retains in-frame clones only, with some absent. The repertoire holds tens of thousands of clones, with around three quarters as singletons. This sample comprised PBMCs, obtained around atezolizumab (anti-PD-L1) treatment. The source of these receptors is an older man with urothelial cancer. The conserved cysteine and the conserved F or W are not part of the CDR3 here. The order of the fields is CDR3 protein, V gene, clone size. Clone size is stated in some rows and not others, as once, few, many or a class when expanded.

CDR3 protein: ASSVSGAPNQPQH
V gene: TRBV7-8
clone size: NA

CDR3 protein: ASSLALTREQY
V gene: TRBV11-3
clone size: NA

CDR3 protein: ASSSLKREGLAYNEQF
V gene: TRBV28
clone size: NA

CDR3 protein: ASSVVDSGGAQRTEQF
V gene: TRBV9
clone size: NA

CDR3 protein: ATSIQGAAGEAF
V gene: TRBV15
clone size: NA

CDR3 protein: ASSRLDPRGGELF
V gene: TRBV5-1
clone size: NA

CDR3 protein: ATSRVLVTSGEETQY
V gene: TRBV15
clone size: NA

CDR3 protein: ASSLQGTTEAF
V gene: TRBV27
clone size: NA

CDR3 protein: ASSMNRQGNSPLH
V gene: TRBV19
clone size: NA

CDR3 protein: ASSPAGGSVSETQY
V gene: TRBV5-1
clone size: NA

CDR3 protein: ASSEQGGFNEKLF
V gene: TRBV6-1
clone size: NA

CDR3 protein: ASSRRGRTTNEKLF
V gene: TRBV5-6
clone size: NA

CDR3 protein: ASSQEVRFYGYT
V gene: TRBV4-3
clone size: NA

CDR3 protein: ASSPGQGDYNEQF
V gene: TRBV18
clone size: NA

CDR3 protein: ASSLFTDPTDTQY
V gene: TRBV28
clone size: NA

CDR3 protein: ASSLRTGAVGELF
V gene: TRBV5-6
clone size: NA

CDR3 protein: ASSYLSEGPGDTQY
V gene: TRBV27
clone size: NA

CDR3 protein: ASSRGSGAGYT
V gene: TRBV7-7
clone size: few

CDR3 protein: ASSWDTLNTEAF
V gene: TRBV5-1
clone size: NA

CDR3 protein: ASSLGGTGYINEQY
V gene: TRBV5-1
clone size: NA

CDR3 protein: ASSLVGTSDAETQY
V gene: TRBV11-2
clone size: NA

CDR3 protein: ASSQEPRPNTEAF
V gene: TRBV4-1
clone size: few

CDR3 protein: ASSFLGQGTEAF
V gene: TRBV7-3
clone size: NA

CDR3 protein: ASSRQGQGSTDTQY
V gene: TRBV7-2
clone size: NA

CDR3 protein: ASSPYGTGVGSYGYT
V gene: TRBV18
clone size: NA

CDR3 protein: ASSSGRQGNYGYT
V gene: TRBV5-6
clone size: NA

CDR3 protein: ASSGEGFSPDTQY
V gene: TRBV7-8
clone size: few

CDR3 protein: ASSLAGRVDQPQH
V gene: TRBV5-6
clone size: NA

CDR3 protein: AIKGVPGVDEQY
V gene: TRBV6-1
clone size: NA

CDR3 protein: ASSQDRAINNEQF
V gene: TRBV4-3
clone size: NA

CDR3 protein: ASGLSTGIGNTIY
V gene: TRBV12-5
clone size: NA

CDR3 protein: ASSIWGTARGVHQPQH
V gene: TRBV19
clone size: NA

CDR3 protein: ASSSSRGGEQY
V gene: TRBV11-2
clone size: NA

CDR3 protein: ASRSGQNKQETQY
V gene: TRBV11-2
clone size: NA

CDR3 protein: AIRTGGESEQF
V gene: TRBV10-3
clone size: NA

CDR3 protein: ASSPAGGFGGNTIY
V gene: TRBV5-6
clone size: NA

CDR3 protein: ATSGDSPETQY
V gene: TRBV15
clone size: NA

CDR3 protein: ASSLDSGNTEAF
V gene: TRBV18
clone size: NA

CDR3 protein: ASSRPGLLETQY
V gene: TRBV14
clone size: NA

CDR3 protein: ASSPARTGVGNQPQH
V gene: TRBV18
clone size: NA

CDR3 protein: ASSLIPAGTSTDTQY
V gene: TRBV7-3
clone size: NA

CDR3 protein: ASSLPGQWPGNTIY
V gene: TRBV14
clone size: NA

CDR3 protein: ASSIGGRTNEKLF
V gene: TRBV28
clone size: NA

CDR3 protein: ASSKYRGRGETQY
V gene: TRBV14
clone size: NA

CDR3 protein: ASSLTPGEMNTEAF
V gene: TRBV7-9
clone size: few

CDR3 protein: SVDSEWGYT
V gene: TRBV29-1
clone size: NA